This TCR beta chain is drawn from a study of blood T cells in healthy people across ages. The ends lost 2 bases at V and 11 bases at J; junction bases unmatched: 16. CDR1 is SGHRS, CDR2 YFSETQ, per germline. The CDR3 covers 16 residues. On this clonotype: The antigen remains unidentified.

Study observations and caveats: TCR beta diversity, measured per million T cells, fell in a roughly linear way with age. A strong correlation was seen between TCR beta diversity and naive T cell percentage. Unsorted PBMCs prevented conclusive naive versus antigen-experienced comparison.

The donors, aged about 6 to 100, were healthy Caucasians from Russia. With a J-beta primer mix and a sample-barcoded 5' primer, a second PCR ran about 7 to 12 cycles. One entry per CDR3 protein results from TCRdb running MiXCR on the 5' RACE reads. The sample lists 1.5 million to 2 million distinct CDR3 sequences; around half were seen once. This receptor was identified in a middle-aged woman in good health. The sequenced sample was blood. J is TRBJ2-5 and V is TRBV5-1; TRBD1 aligns across 9 bases. The CDR3 spells CASSLQTGGNYNEQYF. CDR3 bases: TGCGCCAGCAGCTTACAGACAGGGGGAAACTACAATGAGCAGTACTTC.